Included here is one T cell receptor (beta chain) sequence, with context. The table came from immunoSEQ multiplex PCR; TCRdb's copy has only in-frame clones and leaves some out. The sample shows some 80,000 clones, approximately 94% of them seen only once. This entry comes from a study of technical replicates of blood from a handful of donors. This sequence was found in a human donor in good health. Input material: T cells isolated from PBMCs.

The CDR3 protein is CASVQGGMNTEAFF. CDR3 nucleotide sequence: TGTGCCAGCGTACAGGGTGGAATGAACACTGAAGCTTTCTTT. This sequence joins TRBV25-1 and TRBJ1-1, with D perhaps matching TRBD1 (6 bases). The CDR3 runs 14 residues. Germline CDR1 reads MGHDK; CDR2 reads SYGVNS. Trimming shortened V by 8 bases and J by 0 bases, and 13 bases separated the two germline ends.